These T cell receptor beta chains were read from a single sample in a study of radiotherapy plus CTLA-4 blockade in lung cancer. TCRdb's copy holds only in-frame clones and misses some; the assay was immunoSEQ multiplex PCR. The sample holds approximately 19,000 clones, about 82% seen once. Sample: peripheral blood, taken from a patient treated with radiotherapy plus ipilimumab. These receptors were collected from a human donor with non-small cell lung cancer whose response to radiotherapy plus ipilimumab could not be evaluated. The CDR3 runs from the conserved cysteine through the conserved F or W. The D gene is left open where the match is weak. Some rows mark clone size as missing; the rest say once, few, many or name a class of expanded clone.

v_call: TRBV14
clone_size: NA
d_call: NA
j_call: TRBJ2-1
cdr3_aa: CASSYRRGVREQFF
cdr3_nt: TGTGCCAGCAGCTACCGGCGGGGAGTAAGAGAGCAGTTCTTC

v_call: TRBV23-1
clone_size: NA
d_call: NA
j_call: TRBJ1-1
cdr3_aa: CASTARGRENTEAFF
cdr3_nt: TGCGCCAGCACCGCCAGAGGCCGGGAGAACACTGAAGCTTTCTTT

v_call: TRBV6-1
clone_size: NA
d_call: NA
j_call: TRBJ1-2
cdr3_aa: CASSGEYGIYGYTF
cdr3_nt: TGTGCCAGCAGCGGGGAGTATGGGATATATGGCTACACCTTC

v_call: TRBV28
clone_size: once
d_call: NA
j_call: TRBJ1-2
cdr3_aa: CASSLAPAGRLAGYTF
cdr3_nt: TGTGCCAGCAGTCTCGCGCCGGCGGGGAGGCTCGCTGGCTACACCTTC

v_call: TRBV10-3
clone_size: NA
d_call: NA
j_call: TRBJ1-2
cdr3_aa: CASGGVDLNYGYTF
cdr3_nt: TGTGCCTCGGGGGGGGTTGACCTTAACTATGGCTACACCTTC

v_call: TRBV5-6
clone_size: NA
d_call: TRBD2
j_call: TRBJ2-2
cdr3_aa: CASSLASGSWTGELFF
cdr3_nt: TGTGCCAGCAGCTTGGCCAGCGGGAGTTGGACCGGGGAGCTGTTTTTT

v_call: TRBV5-4
clone_size: NA
d_call: TRBD1
j_call: TRBJ1-2
cdr3_aa: CASSLGQGAGGYTF
cdr3_nt: TGTGCCAGCAGCTTGGGACAGGGGGCAGGTGGCTACACCTTC

v_call: TRBV28
clone_size: NA
d_call: NA
j_call: TRBJ1-5
cdr3_aa: CASSFPILGNQPQHF
cdr3_nt: TGTGCCAGCAGTTTCCCGATACTTGGCAATCAGCCCCAGCATTTT

v_call: TRBV6-1
clone_size: NA
d_call: NA
j_call: TRBJ2-5
cdr3_aa: CASGGTVQETQYF
cdr3_nt: TGTGCCTCAGGAGGGACCGTGCAAGAGACCCAGTACTTC

v_call: TRBV13
clone_size: NA
d_call: NA
j_call: TRBJ1-2
cdr3_aa: CASSLGYQGYGYTF
cdr3_nt: TGTGCCAGCAGCTTAGGCTACCAGGGTTATGGCTACACCTTC

v_call: TRBV29-1
clone_size: NA
d_call: NA
j_call: TRBJ2-2
cdr3_aa: CSVEAGALGELFF
cdr3_nt: TGCAGCGTTGAGGCAGGGGCCCTCGGGGAGCTGTTTTTT

v_call: TRBV19
clone_size: few
d_call: TRBD2
j_call: TRBJ2-3
cdr3_aa: CASSSSGGGLAQYF
cdr3_nt: TGTGCCAGTAGTTCCAGCGGGGGGGGTTTGGCGCAGTATTTT

v_call: TRBV7-3
clone_size: NA
d_call: NA
j_call: TRBJ2-1
cdr3_aa: CASSTQGGANEQFF
cdr3_nt: TGTGCCAGCAGCACCCAGGGAGGAGCCAATGAGCAGTTCTTC

v_call: TRBV7-9
clone_size: NA
d_call: TRBD2
j_call: TRBJ2-4
cdr3_aa: CARRGRGIAKNIQYF
cdr3_nt: TGTGCCAGGCGCGGGAGAGGGATAGCCAAAAACATTCAGTACTTC

v_call: TRBV2
clone_size: NA
d_call: NA
j_call: TRBJ1-4
cdr3_aa: CASSEAGLTNEKLFF
cdr3_nt: TGTGCCAGCAGTGAAGCGGGGCTAACTAATGAAAAACTGTTTTTT

v_call: TRBV25-1
clone_size: NA
d_call: NA
j_call: TRBJ2-7
cdr3_aa: CASSEYFGSYEQYF
cdr3_nt: TGTGCCAGCAGTGAATATTTCGGTTCCTACGAGCAGTACTTC

v_call: TRBV14
clone_size: NA
d_call: NA
j_call: TRBJ1-6
cdr3_aa: CASSLQGLGNSPLHF
cdr3_nt: TGTGCCAGCAGCCTACAGGGTTTGGGTAATTCACCCCTCCACTTT

v_call: TRBV29-1
clone_size: NA
d_call: NA
j_call: TRBJ1-5
cdr3_aa: CSVGETRNNQPQHF
cdr3_nt: TGCAGCGTCGGAGAAACAAGGAACAATCAGCCCCAGCATTTT

v_call: TRBV7-2
clone_size: NA
d_call: TRBD1
j_call: TRBJ2-7
cdr3_aa: CASSPRTGSSYEQYF
cdr3_nt: TGTGCCAGCAGCCCCCGGACAGGGAGCTCCTACGAGCAGTACTTC

v_call: TRBV7-3
clone_size: NA
d_call: TRBD2
j_call: TRBJ2-7
cdr3_aa: CASSLTQTSGIDEQYF
cdr3_nt: TGTGCCAGCAGCTTAACACAGACTAGCGGGATCGACGAGCAGTACTTC

v_call: TRBV9
clone_size: NA
d_call: NA
j_call: TRBJ2-2
cdr3_aa: CASSVGWTETGELFF
cdr3_nt: TGTGCCAGCAGCGTAGGTTGGACTGAGACCGGGGAGCTGTTTTTT

v_call: TRBV7-2
clone_size: NA
d_call: NA
j_call: TRBJ1-3
cdr3_aa: CASSLTTIPGNTIYF
cdr3_nt: TGTGCCAGCAGCCTGACGACTATCCCTGGAAACACCATATATTTT

v_call: TRBV6-6
clone_size: NA
d_call: NA
j_call: TRBJ2-5
cdr3_aa: CASRPRDNLQETQYF
cdr3_nt: TGTGCCAGCAGGCCCCGGGACAACCTCCAAGAGACCCAGTACTTC

v_call: TRBV11-2
clone_size: NA
d_call: NA
j_call: TRBJ2-1
cdr3_aa: CASSPGGDEQFF
cdr3_nt: TGTGCCAGCAGCCCCGGAGGGGATGAGCAGTTCTTC

v_call: TRBV27
clone_size: NA
d_call: TRBD1
j_call: TRBJ2-6
cdr3_aa: CASRQGATGANVLTF
cdr3_nt: TGTGCCAGCAGACAGGGGGCGACGGGGGCCAACGTCCTGACTTTC

v_call: TRBV27
clone_size: NA
d_call: NA
j_call: TRBJ1-2
cdr3_aa: CASSLYGVYTF
cdr3_nt: TGTGCCAGCAGTTTATACGGTGTCTACACCTTC

v_call: TRBV19
clone_size: NA
d_call: NA
j_call: TRBJ2-5
cdr3_aa: CASSNFGGSKETQYF
cdr3_nt: TGTGCCAGTAGTAACTTTGGGGGGTCGAAAGAGACCCAGTACTTC

v_call: TRBV7-8
clone_size: NA
d_call: TRBD2
j_call: TRBJ2-1
cdr3_aa: CASSLVSGGYNEQFF
cdr3_nt: TGTGCCAGCAGCTTAGTTAGCGGGGGGTACAATGAGCAGTTCTTC

v_call: TRBV6-5
clone_size: NA
d_call: NA
j_call: TRBJ1-2
cdr3_aa: CASSYELNYGYTF
cdr3_nt: TGTGCCAGCAGTTACGAGTTGAACTATGGCTACACCTTC

v_call: TRBV18
clone_size: NA
d_call: NA
j_call: TRBJ2-7
cdr3_aa: CASSRKGGDDEQYF
cdr3_nt: TGTGCCAGCTCACGAAAAGGGGGGGACGACGAGCAGTACTTC

v_call: TRBV9
clone_size: NA
d_call: TRBD1
j_call: TRBJ1-5
cdr3_aa: CASSVGTGALGQPQHF
cdr3_nt: TGTGCCAGCAGCGTAGGGACAGGGGCGCTGGGACAGCCCCAGCATTTT

v_call: TRBV11-2
clone_size: NA
d_call: TRBD2
j_call: TRBJ2-3
cdr3_aa: CASSRLAGNADTQYF
cdr3_nt: TGTGCCAGCAGTCGACTAGCGGGAAACGCAGATACGCAGTATTTT

v_call: TRBV6-5
clone_size: few
d_call: NA
j_call: TRBJ1-6
cdr3_aa: CASSYSGRGDSPLHF
cdr3_nt: TGTGCCAGCAGTTACTCGGGCAGGGGTGATTCACCCCTCCACTTT

v_call: TRBV6-6
clone_size: once
d_call: NA
j_call: TRBJ1-2
cdr3_aa: CASTPGGVGYGYTF
cdr3_nt: TGTGCCAGCACCCCGGGGGGGGTAGGGTATGGCTACACCTTC

v_call: TRBV7-3
clone_size: NA
d_call: NA
j_call: TRBJ2-2
cdr3_aa: CASSFSGNTGELFF
cdr3_nt: TGTGCCAGCAGCTTTAGCGGCAACACCGGGGAGCTGTTTTTT

v_call: TRBV7-2
clone_size: once
d_call: TRBD2
j_call: TRBJ2-7
cdr3_aa: CASSPASGGFYEQYF
cdr3_nt: TGTGCCAGCAGCCCGGCGAGCGGGGGGTTCTACGAGCAGTACTTC

v_call: TRBV5-1
clone_size: NA
d_call: NA
j_call: TRBJ2-3
cdr3_aa: CASSPGVGLPTDTQYF
cdr3_nt: TGCGCCAGCAGTCCTGGCGTGGGGCTACCCACAGATACGCAGTATTTT

v_call: TRBV10-2
clone_size: NA
d_call: NA
j_call: TRBJ2-3
cdr3_aa: CASRDISTDTQYF
cdr3_nt: TGCGCCAGCCGGGACATCAGCACAGATACGCAGTATTTT

v_call: TRBV27
clone_size: once
d_call: TRBD1
j_call: TRBJ2-7
cdr3_aa: CASSSDRGPYEQYF
cdr3_nt: TGTGCCAGCAGTTCTGACAGGGGGCCCTACGAGCAGTACTTC

v_call: TRBV9
clone_size: NA
d_call: TRBD1
j_call: TRBJ1-6
cdr3_aa: CASSVDRGGGNSPLHF
cdr3_nt: TGTGCCAGCAGCGTCGACAGGGGTGGGGGAAATTCACCCCTCCACTTT

v_call: TRBV6-5
clone_size: NA
d_call: TRBD2
j_call: TRBJ2-7
cdr3_aa: CASSSGLAGVGEQYF
cdr3_nt: TGTGCCAGCAGTTCAGGACTAGCGGGAGTCGGAGAGCAGTACTTC

v_call: TRBV7-6
clone_size: NA
d_call: TRBD2
j_call: TRBJ2-7
cdr3_aa: CASSSLVGLAGGGEQYF
cdr3_nt: TGTGCCAGCAGCTCCCTCGTTGGGCTAGCGGGAGGTGGTGAGCAGTACTTC

v_call: TRBV29-1
clone_size: NA
d_call: TRBD1
j_call: TRBJ2-5
cdr3_aa: CSVDGQGARGWETQYF
cdr3_nt: TGCAGCGTCGACGGACAGGGGGCGCGGGGATGGGAGACCCAGTACTTC

v_call: TRBV5-6
clone_size: NA
d_call: NA
j_call: TRBJ1-4
cdr3_aa: CASSRRDFSNEKLFF
cdr3_nt: TGTGCCAGCAGCAGAAGGGACTTTTCTAATGAAAAACTGTTTTTT

v_call: TRBV6-6
clone_size: NA
d_call: NA
j_call: TRBJ2-7
cdr3_aa: CASSPRRDEQYF
cdr3_nt: TGTGCCAGCAGTCCTCGGCGGGACGAGCAGTACTTC

v_call: TRBV28
clone_size: NA
d_call: TRBD1
j_call: TRBJ2-5
cdr3_aa: CASSFRPTGRYF
cdr3_nt: TGTGCCAGCAGTTTCCGACCGACAGGGCGGTACTTC

v_call: TRBV2
clone_size: NA
d_call: NA
j_call: TRBJ1-2
cdr3_aa: CASRGGAGYGYTF
cdr3_nt: TGTGCCAGCAGGGGAGGGGCGGGCTATGGCTACACCTTC

v_call: TRBV28
clone_size: NA
d_call: TRBD2
j_call: TRBJ2-1
cdr3_aa: CASSFSGGRSYNEQFF
cdr3_nt: TGTGCCAGCAGTTTCTCTGGCGGGAGATCCTACAATGAGCAGTTCTTC

v_call: TRBV6-5
clone_size: NA
d_call: NA
j_call: TRBJ1-2
cdr3_aa: CASSYGQGIYGYTF
cdr3_nt: TGTGCCAGCAGCTACGGGCAGGGGATCTATGGCTACACCTTC

v_call: TRBV28
clone_size: few
d_call: NA
j_call: TRBJ1-2
cdr3_aa: CASSLVTYGTLNYGYTF
cdr3_nt: TGTGCCAGCAGCCTAGTCACTTACGGGACTCTCAACTATGGCTACACCTTC

v_call: TRBV7-2
clone_size: NA
d_call: NA
j_call: TRBJ1-2
cdr3_aa: CASSPPEKTNYGYTF
cdr3_nt: TGTGCCAGCAGCCCACCTGAGAAGACTAACTATGGCTACACCTTC

v_call: TRBV7-9
clone_size: NA
d_call: NA
j_call: TRBJ2-5
cdr3_aa: CASSFGETQYF
cdr3_nt: TGTGCCAGCAGCTTCGGTGAGACCCAGTACTTC

v_call: TRBV4-1
clone_size: NA
d_call: NA
j_call: TRBJ2-3
cdr3_aa: CASSLENRGDTQYF
cdr3_nt: TGCGCCAGCAGCCTTGAGAATCGGGGAGATACGCAGTATTTT

v_call: TRBV5-1
clone_size: NA
d_call: NA
j_call: TRBJ1-4
cdr3_aa: CASSLTGLKTEKLFF
cdr3_nt: TGCGCCAGCAGCTTAACAGGATTGAAAACTGAAAAACTGTTTTTT

v_call: TRBV14
clone_size: NA
d_call: TRBD1
j_call: TRBJ1-2
cdr3_aa: CASSQWARDRNYGYTF
cdr3_nt: TGTGCCAGCAGCCAATGGGCACGGGACAGGAACTATGGCTACACCTTC